These 32 T cell receptor beta chains came from one sample sequenced in a study of cytotoxic CD8 clonotypes in ibrutinib-treated CLL. Repertoires were generated with immunoSEQ multiplex PCR, while TCRdb's copy carries only in-frame clones and drops some. The data show 80,000 to 95,000 clones, with roughly three quarters seen just once and more than 4.5% held by the top ten. Sequences were derived from PBMCs, sampled after 12 months of ibrutinib treatment. The source is a human donor with chronic lymphocytic leukemia.

The rearrangement uses TRBV6-1 and TRBJ2-3, with 7 bases that match TRBD1. J lost 2 bases, V lost 6 bases, and 2 bases had no gene match. Germline loops: CDR1 MNHNS, CDR2 SASEGT. The CDR3 is 13 residues long. The CDR3 reads CASRGTATDTQYF. As DNA, the CDR3 is TGTGCCAGCAGGGGGACAGCCACAGATACGCAGTATTTT.

The chain combines TRBV10-3 with TRBJ1-5; D remains unclear. V dropped 0 bases and J dropped 3 bases, with 9 bases sitting between them. The CDR3 totals 15 residues. Germline V gene lookup returns CDR1 ENHRY and CDR2 SYGVKD. The CDR3 DNA follows: TGTGCCATCAGTGAGTCGATCGGGATCAATCAGCCCCAGCATTTT. Translation gives CAISESIGINQPQHF.

The sample holds one count of this clone. The gene calls are TRBV7-3 and TRBJ2-7; TRBD2 aligns across 8 bases. The CDR3 has 15 amino acids. After removal of 2 bases from V and 1 base from J, the junction contained 4 bases not matched to a gene. Germline CDR1 is SGHTA and CDR2 is FQGTGA. In DNA, the CDR3 is TGTGCCAGCAGCTTATTGGCGGGAGGATCCTACGAGCAGTACTTC. This codes for CASSLLAGGSYEQYF.

The chain recombines TRBV4-2 with TRBJ1-1; no firm D call. The CDR3 length is 15 residues. CDR1 is LGHNA and CDR2 is YNFKEQ in the germline V gene. V shed 1 base and J shed 1 base, with 10 bases lying between them. CDR3: CASSQALGSNTEAFF. In nucleotides, the CDR3 is TGTGCCAGCAGCCAAGCGTTGGGGTCGAACACTGAAGCTTTCTTT.

The chain couples TRBV14 to TRBJ2-2, with 8 bases that match TRBD1. The CDR3 is 16 residues long. The germline V gene has CDR1 SGHDN and CDR2 FVKESK. The trim removed 3 bases at V and 3 bases at J, leaving 6 bases unmatched. CDR3 loop: CASSHRTGPYTGELFF. Written as DNA, the CDR3 is TGTGCCAGCAGCCACAGGACAGGGCCATACACCGGGGAGCTGTTTTTT.

The genes are TRBV25-1 and TRBJ2-3; the D is unclear. Germline CDR1 reads MGHDK; CDR2 reads SYGVNS. Trimming shortened V by 5 bases and J by 0 bases, and 9 bases separated the two germline ends. The CDR3 consists of 14 residues. The CDR3 spells CASSPHGSTDTQYF. CDR3 nucleotide sequence: TGTGCCAGCAGTCCCCATGGGAGCACAGATACGCAGTATTTT.

This rearrangement joins TRBV18 to TRBJ1-3; D might be TRBD1 (5 bases). This CDR3 has 16 amino acids. V was clipped by 3 bases and J by 0 bases, with 12 bases between them. CDR1 KGHSH and CDR2 LQKENI come from the germline V gene. The DNA for the CDR3 is TGTGCCAGCTCACCCCGGCGACAGAGCTCTGGAAACACCATATATTTT. This gives the protein CASSPRRQSSGNTIYF.

The chain combines TRBV30 with TRBJ2-7; tentative D call: TRBD1 (5 bases). V gave up 4 bases and J gave up 2 bases, with 6 bases separating them. This CDR3 spans 11 amino acids. The germline CDR1 and CDR2 sequences are GTSNPN and SVGIG (reference sequence). The CDR3 bases are TGTGCCTGGACAGGGACCTACGAGCAGTACTTC. It translates to CAWTGTYEQYF.

V gene TRBV5-6 combines with J gene TRBJ2-1, with D perhaps matching TRBD2 (6 bases). In germline, CDR1 is SGHDT, CDR2 YYEEEE. Trimming removed 4 bases at V and 12 bases at J, with 11 bases between. This CDR3 is 11 amino acids long. CDR3 amino acids: CASSNPGVQFF. The CDR3 DNA reads TGTGCCAGCAGCAACCCGGGGGTGCAGTTCTTC.

The chain carries TRBV25-1 and TRBJ2-3; TRBD2 might be the D (6 bases). This CDR3 contains 16 residues. Germline V gene data show CDR1 as MGHDK and CDR2 as SYGVNS. V lost 1 base and J lost 3, with 14 bases in between. The CDR3 coding sequence is TGTGCCAGCAGTGAATGGGGTAGCGGAACAACAGATACGCAGTATTTT. It encodes CASSEWGSGTTDTQYF.

The chain uses TRBV2 and TRBJ1-6, with 7 positions matching TRBD1. This CDR3 comprises 13 residues. The J segment lost 14 bases and the V segment lost 6 bases, leaving 10 bases of the junction unmatched. Germline CDR1 and CDR2: SNHLY and FYNNEI. The CDR3, as DNA: TGTGCCAGCAGGGGGACAGCGATAACGGCCCTCCACTTT. As protein: CASRGTAITALHF.

This chain joins TRBV7-3 and TRBJ2-1, with unresolved D. Germline V lookup: CDR1 SGHTA, CDR2 FQGTGA. With 2 bases removed from V and 10 bases from J, the gap between germline ends came to 12 bases. CDR3 length: 13 amino acids. CDR3 nucleotide sequence: TGTGCCAGCAGCTTAGGCCCCCCCAGGGAGCAGTTCTTC. Its protein product is CASSLGPPREQFF.

The chain has TRBV28 and TRBJ2-5, with 9 nucleotides matching TRBD2. V lost 2 bases and J lost 3; bases outside the gene matches: 1. The CDR3 runs 14 residues. Germline loops: CDR1 MDHEN, CDR2 SYDVKM. In DNA form, the CDR3 reads TGTGCCAGCAGTTTAGCGGGAGGGGAAGAGACCCAGTACTTC. Its translation is CASSLAGGEETQYF.

The chain has TRBV5-1 and TRBJ1-1, with D perhaps matching TRBD1 (5 bases). V was pared by 4 bases and J by 3 bases, with 16 bases between. In germline, CDR1 is SGHRS, CDR2 YFSETQ. The CDR3 has 15 residues. Here the CDR3 reads CASSPQVGGDTEAFF. The CDR3 DNA reads as TGCGCCAGCAGCCCCCAGGTGGGGGGGGACACTGAAGCTTTCTTT.

The chain has TRBV27 and TRBJ2-3; no definite D call. Germline V gene sequence: CDR1 MNHEY, CDR2 SMNVEV (reference sequence). The CDR3 totals 15 residues. The V and J ends lost 6 bases and 6 bases respectively, with 19 bases between them. The CDR3 here is CASSPGSGPGDTQYF. CDR3 nucleotides: TGTGCCAGCAGCCCCGGATCTGGACCCGGGGATACGCAGTATTTT.

The chain joins TRBV19 to TRBJ1-6; the D gene is possibly TRBD1 (6 bases). Germline V gene lookup returns CDR1 LNHDA and CDR2 SQIVND (reference sequence). Trimming left V 6 bases short and J 7 bases short, with 10 bases between. This CDR3 comprises 13 residues. Here the CDR3 reads CASRWGANSPLHF. The CDR3 DNA reads as TGTGCCAGTAGGTGGGGGGCCAATTCACCCCTCCACTTT.

V usage is TRBV19 and J usage is TRBJ1-1, with D maybe TRBD1 (5 bases). The CDR3 is 15 amino acids. V shed 4 bases and J shed 4 bases, with 16 bases lying between them. Germline V gene data show CDR1 as LNHDA and CDR2 as SQIVND (reference sequence). CDR3: CASSNGRDRGTEAFF. The CDR3 DNA sequence: TGTGCCAGTAGTAATGGGAGGGACCGGGGCACTGAAGCTTTCTTT.

The chain combines TRBV11-1 with TRBJ1-1; D is unresolved. The V end lost 5 bases, the J end lost 10 bases, and 11 bases lay between the germline ends. Germline V gives CDR1 SGHAT, CDR2 FQDESV (reference sequence). CDR3 length equals 11 residues. CDR3 residues: CASSRDVGAFF. The CDR3 nucleotides read TGTGCCAGCAGCCGCGATGTTGGAGCTTTCTTT.

The DNA for the CDR3 is TGTGCCAGCAGCACACCAGCGGGAGGGCCGGGTGAGCAGTTCTTC. It encodes CASSTPAGGPGEQFF. The rearrangement uses TRBV7-2 and TRBJ2-1, with TRBD2 matching 10 bases. Per germline, CDR1 SGHTA and CDR2 FQGNSA. The ends lost 5 bases at V and 9 bases at J; junction bases unmatched: 10. The CDR3 contains 15 residues. The variable domain in full, with the rest retrieved from reference TRBV7-2 and TRBJ2-1, is GAGVSQSPSNKVTEKGKDVELRCDPISGHTALYWYRQSLGQGLEFLIYFQGNSAPDKSGLPSDRFSAERTGGSVSTLTIQRTQQEDSAVYLCASSTPAGGPGEQFFGPGTRLTVL.

This chain connects TRBV28 to TRBJ2-5; tentatively, D is TRBD1 (7 bases). Trimming pared 2 bases from V and 5 bases from J, leaving 12 bases between. The CDR3 covers 14 residues. Germline CDR1 and CDR2: MDHEN and SYDVKM. The chain's CDR3 is CASSLLSGGETQYF. The CDR3 DNA follows: TGTGCCAGCAGTTTACTCTCAGGGGGGGAGACCCAGTACTTC.

This clone occurred once. The chain joins TRBV7-2 to TRBJ2-6, with D unclear. The CDR3 contains 14 residues. The germline gives CDR1 SGHTA, CDR2 FQGNSA. Trimming took 1 base from V and 3 from J, leaving 4 bases between them. The CDR3 here is CASSLEGGANVLTF. The CDR3 nucleotides read TGTGCCAGCAGCTTAGAGGGTGGGGCCAACGTCCTGACTTTC.

The chain has TRBV7-6 and TRBJ2-1; perhaps TRBD2 as D (6 bases). The germline CDR1 and CDR2 sequences are SGHVS and FNYEAQ. With 5 bases removed from V and 6 bases from J, the gap between germline ends came to 26 bases. This CDR3 spans 18 amino acids. This CDR3 is CASSTSTPSSGVVNEQFF. In DNA form, the CDR3 reads TGTGCCAGCAGCACATCAACACCCAGTTCGGGAGTGGTCAATGAGCAGTTCTTC.

The V call is TRBV5-1, the J call TRBJ2-5; TRBD1 matches at 11 bases. Germline trimming cut 4 bases from V and 2 bases from J; bases unmatched to any gene: 4. Germline V lookup: CDR1 SGHRS, CDR2 YFSETQ. The CDR3 sequence is 15 residues long. In DNA, the CDR3 is TGCGCCAGCAGCCATGGGACAGGGGGTCAAGAGACCCAGTACTTC. Translated: CASSHGTGGQETQYF. Filled out from reference TRBV5-1 and TRBJ2-5, the complete variable domain reads KAGVTQTPRYLIKTRGQQVTLSCSPISGHRSVSWYQQTPGQGLQFLFEYFSETQRNKGNFPGRFSGRQFSNSRSEMNVSTLELGDSALYLCASSHGTGGQETQYFGPGTRLLVL.

This clone was detected once. The chain uses TRBV11-2 and TRBJ2-2, with D perhaps matching TRBD1 (7 bases). The V end was cut by 1 base, the J end by 4 bases, with 13 bases between. The CDR3 runs 16 residues. CDR1 SGHAT and CDR2 FQNNGV come from the germline V gene. The CDR3 spells CASSLGYQGGTGELFF. In DNA form, the CDR3 reads TGTGCCAGCAGCTTAGGGTACCAGGGGGGCACCGGGGAGCTGTTTTTT.

The V and J genes are TRBV11-3 and TRBJ2-2; D remains ambiguous. The CDR3 is made up of 15 amino acids. Trimming shortened V by 5 bases and J by 0 bases, and 10 bases separated the two germline ends. Per germline, CDR1 SGHNT and CDR2 YENEEA. CDR3 DNA sequence: TGTGCCAGCAGCCCACGGACGGCGAACACCGGGGAGCTGTTTTTT. This translates into CASSPRTANTGELFF.

The chain has TRBV7-9 and TRBJ1-1, with D unclear. The germline CDR1 and CDR2 sequences are SEHNR and FQNEAQ (reference sequence). The length of the CDR3 is 14 residues. The V end was cut by 2 bases, the J end by 4 bases, with 11 bases between. CDR3 in DNA: TGTGCCAGCAGCTTACAGCTTGGTAGCACTGAAGCTTTCTTT. Its translation is CASSLQLGSTEAFF.

This chain joins TRBV19 and TRBJ2-7, with TRBD2 as a possible D gene (5 bases). This CDR3 is built from 13 residues. The germline V and J ends were trimmed by 1 base and 7 bases, with 11 bases remaining between them. CDR1 is LNHDA and CDR2 is SQIVND in the germline V gene (reference sequence). DNA for the CDR3: TGTGCCAGTAGTATAGCCCCTACGGGGGAGCAGTACTTC. It yields the protein CASSIAPTGEQYF. Together with reference TRBV19 and TRBJ2-7, the CDR3 gives the full variable domain: DGGITQSPKYLFRKEGQNVTLSCEQNLNHDAMYWYRQDPGQGLRLIYYSQIVNDFQKGDIAEGYSVSREKKESFPLTVTSAQKNPTAFYLCASSIAPTGEQYFGPGTRLTVT.

The rearrangement joins TRBV19 to TRBJ2-6; no definite D call. Trimming stripped 6 bases from V and 2 bases from J, with 11 bases between. Per germline, CDR1 LNHDA and CDR2 SQIVND (reference sequence). The CDR3 is 15 residues long. CDR3 residues: CASSPTEAGANVLTF. Written as DNA, the CDR3 is TGTGCCAGTAGCCCAACAGAAGCTGGGGCCAACGTCCTGACTTTC.

This chain joins TRBV7-2 and TRBJ2-3; D might be TRBD2 (7 bases). V lost 5 bases, J lost 6 bases, and 12 bases lay in between. Germline assignment: CDR1 SGHTA and CDR2 FQGNSA. This CDR3 is 13 amino acids long. CDR3 nucleotides: TGTGCCAGCAGCGGCGGGGGCTGGGATACGCAGTATTTT. Residues: CASSGGGWDTQYF.

V usage is TRBV28 and J usage is TRBJ2-4, with 12 bases fitting TRBD2. From germline, CDR1 is MDHEN and CDR2 SYDVKM. V lost 5 bases, J lost 9 bases, and 2 bases stayed unmatched. The CDR3 consists of 13 residues. CDR3 residues: CASSTSGRRIQYF. The CDR3, as DNA: TGTGCCAGCAGTACTAGCGGGAGGCGCATTCAGTACTTC.

The rearrangement joins TRBV9 to TRBJ2-1; TRBD1 matches 9 bases. Germline trimming cut 3 bases from V and 6 bases from J; bases unmatched to any gene: 1. Germline lookup yields CDR1 SGDLS and CDR2 YYNGEE. The CDR3 spans 13 residues. CDR3 nucleotide sequence: TGTGCCAGCAGCGCGACAGGGGGCAATGAGCAGTTCTTC. Its translation: CASSATGGNEQFF.

This clone was picked up one time. The V gene is TRBV21-1, the J gene TRBJ2-7. TRBV21-1 is given as a pseudogene. The CDR3 extends over 13 amino acids. CDR3 sequence reads: CACSGAGPGEQYF. The CDR3 DNA sequence: TGTGCCTGCTCCGGGGCAGGGCCCGGGGAGCAGTACTTC.